A selection of T cell receptor beta chains follows, all from one sample in a study of early T cells in non-severe SARS-CoV-2 infection. MiXCR, run by TCRdb on the 5' RACE reads, gives a single entry per CDR3 protein. This sample has some 55,000 distinct CDR3 sequences; 10% to 15% occur once, and the top ten carry about 3.1%. The sample consisted of whole blood. The source of these receptors is an adult who was a healthcare worker with PCR-confirmed SARS-CoV-2 infection or an uninfected control (not recorded which). Both conserved end residues are trimmed from each CDR3. Each record gives: clone size, D gene, V gene, J gene, CDR3 protein. D genes are given only for firm matches. Part of the rows lack a size; the others show once, few, many or a class for expanded clones.

clone_size: many
d_call: -
v_call: TRBV29-1
j_call: TRBJ1-1
cdr3_aa: SVGIAGTEAF

clone_size: few
d_call: TRBD2
v_call: TRBV6-5
j_call: TRBJ2-7
cdr3_aa: ASRERDLSYEQY

clone_size: few
d_call: TRBD1
v_call: TRBV7-3
j_call: TRBJ2-2
cdr3_aa: ASSGQGGWTGELF

clone_size: many
d_call: -
v_call: TRBV18
j_call: TRBJ1-1
cdr3_aa: ASSPGLNTEAF

clone_size: few
d_call: TRBD2
v_call: TRBV28
j_call: TRBJ2-3
cdr3_aa: ASSLLAGELDTQY

clone_size: -
d_call: TRBD1
v_call: TRBV28
j_call: TRBJ1-5
cdr3_aa: ASAQGVQPQH

clone_size: -
d_call: -
v_call: TRBV29-1
j_call: TRBJ1-2
cdr3_aa: SVREGYT

clone_size: many
d_call: -
v_call: TRBV3-1
j_call: TRBJ2-3
cdr3_aa: ASSHQRDTQY

clone_size: many
d_call: -
v_call: TRBV29-1
j_call: TRBJ2-5
cdr3_aa: SVRTGQETQY

clone_size: many
d_call: -
v_call: TRBV3-1
j_call: TRBJ2-5
cdr3_aa: ASRRTGETQY

clone_size: many
d_call: -
v_call: TRBV18
j_call: TRBJ1-2
cdr3_aa: ASSPSGTHGYT

clone_size: many
d_call: -
v_call: TRBV4-2
j_call: TRBJ2-2
cdr3_aa: ASSQNSGGTNTGELF

clone_size: many
d_call: -
v_call: TRBV3-1
j_call: TRBJ2-3
cdr3_aa: ASSLRGAVTDTQY

clone_size: few
d_call: TRBD2
v_call: TRBV19
j_call: TRBJ2-2
cdr3_aa: ASSRTSGKFGELF

clone_size: many
d_call: -
v_call: TRBV5-1
j_call: TRBJ1-6
cdr3_aa: ASSLGGTVTASPLH

clone_size: many
d_call: TRBD1
v_call: TRBV29-1
j_call: TRBJ2-2
cdr3_aa: SVDLGTGYGELF

clone_size: many
d_call: TRBD2
v_call: TRBV18
j_call: TRBJ2-7
cdr3_aa: ASSPGLANYEQY

clone_size: many
d_call: -
v_call: TRBV11-3
j_call: TRBJ2-3
cdr3_aa: ASSGGRDTYLDTQY

clone_size: -
d_call: TRBD1
v_call: TRBV3-1
j_call: TRBJ1-4
cdr3_aa: ASSLLGGTVNEKLF

clone_size: -
d_call: TRBD1
v_call: TRBV28
j_call: TRBJ1-4
cdr3_aa: ASSLTGNNEKLF

clone_size: many
d_call: -
v_call: TRBV3-1
j_call: TRBJ2-4
cdr3_aa: ASSQEGQGGAKNIQY

clone_size: few
d_call: TRBD1
v_call: TRBV19
j_call: TRBJ1-5
cdr3_aa: ASSVPRDREGQPQH

clone_size: many
d_call: TRBD1
v_call: TRBV18
j_call: TRBJ1-1
cdr3_aa: ASSSLPNIRPGQGTLLNTEAF

clone_size: many
d_call: -
v_call: TRBV3-1
j_call: TRBJ2-7
cdr3_aa: ASSQVHYSYEQY

clone_size: -
d_call: TRBD2
v_call: TRBV6-5
j_call: TRBJ2-4
cdr3_aa: ATSGSGGPLQY

clone_size: many
d_call: -
v_call: TRBV6-2/TRBV6-3
j_call: TRBJ2-5
cdr3_aa: ASSRQLETQY

clone_size: many
d_call: -
v_call: TRBV7-2
j_call: TRBJ2-6
cdr3_aa: ASSLGGSGANVLT

clone_size: many
d_call: TRBD2
v_call: TRBV28
j_call: TRBJ2-7
cdr3_aa: ASSSTRLAASLFPYEQY

clone_size: -
d_call: TRBD1
v_call: TRBV29-1
j_call: TRBJ1-2
cdr3_aa: SVEPRLTGDHYGYT

clone_size: many
d_call: -
v_call: TRBV5-4
j_call: TRBJ2-3
cdr3_aa: ASSLAATKDTQY

clone_size: many
d_call: -
v_call: TRBV3-2
j_call: TRBJ1-5
cdr3_aa: ASSYGTDQPQH

clone_size: -
d_call: -
v_call: TRBV28
j_call: TRBJ2-7
cdr3_aa: ASSLAGLTYEQY

clone_size: -
d_call: -
v_call: TRBV29-1
j_call: TRBJ2-2
cdr3_aa: SVGFTGELF

clone_size: many
d_call: -
v_call: TRBV12-3/TRBV12-4
j_call: TRBJ2-7
cdr3_aa: ASSFESGFSYEQY

clone_size: -
d_call: -
v_call: TRBV9
j_call: TRBJ1-1
cdr3_aa: ASSPTGWTEAF

clone_size: many
d_call: -
v_call: TRBV3-1
j_call: TRBJ1-1
cdr3_aa: ASSLGWVNTEAF

clone_size: -
d_call: -
v_call: TRBV28
j_call: TRBJ2-7
cdr3_aa: ASSFANTGRY

clone_size: many
d_call: -
v_call: TRBV7-2
j_call: TRBJ2-3
cdr3_aa: ASRGGGTTDTQY

clone_size: many
d_call: -
v_call: TRBV6-1
j_call: TRBJ2-4
cdr3_aa: ASSEGIKNIQY

clone_size: -
d_call: TRBD1
v_call: TRBV29-1
j_call: TRBJ1-1
cdr3_aa: SGGQGKSTEAF

clone_size: -
d_call: -
v_call: TRBV28
j_call: TRBJ2-7
cdr3_aa: ASSLAQVEQY

clone_size: few
d_call: -
v_call: TRBV25-1
j_call: TRBJ1-3
cdr3_aa: ASSDFSSENTIY

clone_size: many
d_call: TRBD1
v_call: TRBV4-1
j_call: TRBJ1-4
cdr3_aa: ASRSGDREDEKLF

clone_size: -
d_call: -
v_call: TRBV4-1
j_call: TRBJ2-3
cdr3_aa: ASSPRTLDTQY

clone_size: few
d_call: -
v_call: TRBV10-3
j_call: TRBJ2-7
cdr3_aa: AIRAERQDAYEQY

clone_size: many
d_call: TRBD1
v_call: TRBV4-1
j_call: TRBJ1-5
cdr3_aa: ASSQDRTGQPQH

clone_size: -
d_call: TRBD2
v_call: TRBV29-1
j_call: TRBJ2-5
cdr3_aa: SVDGTRQQTQY

clone_size: many
d_call: -
v_call: TRBV25-1
j_call: TRBJ1-3
cdr3_aa: ASSPDQGYGNTIY

clone_size: many
d_call: TRBD1
v_call: TRBV30
j_call: TRBJ1-2
cdr3_aa: AWTGGHGYT